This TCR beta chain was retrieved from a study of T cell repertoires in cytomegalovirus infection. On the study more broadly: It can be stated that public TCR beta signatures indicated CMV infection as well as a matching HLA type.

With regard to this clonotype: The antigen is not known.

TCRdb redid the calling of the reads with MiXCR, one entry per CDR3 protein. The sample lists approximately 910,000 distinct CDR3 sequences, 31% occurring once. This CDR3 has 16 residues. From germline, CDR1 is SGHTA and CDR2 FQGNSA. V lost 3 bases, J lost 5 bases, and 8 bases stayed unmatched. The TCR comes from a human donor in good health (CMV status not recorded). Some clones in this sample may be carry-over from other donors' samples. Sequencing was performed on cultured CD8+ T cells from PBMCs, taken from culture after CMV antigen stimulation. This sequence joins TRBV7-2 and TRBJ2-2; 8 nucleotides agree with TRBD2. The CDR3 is CASSFEGGGRTGELFF. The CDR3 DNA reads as TGTGCCAGCAGCTTCGAGGGCGGGGGGAGGACCGGGGAGCTGTTTTTT.